This T cell receptor beta chain was identified in a study of blood T cell repertoires in COVID-19. Clones were sequenced by immunoSEQ multiplex PCR, and TCRdb holds only the in-frame ones, with some missing. The data hold tens of thousands of clones, with more than 80% observed a single time. This clonotype was obtained from a man aged 80 or over with acute or convalescent COVID-19. The sequenced material came from peripheral blood.

CDR3 protein: CASSAQGGLLNSPLHF. In DNA form, the CDR3 reads TGTGCCAGTAGTGCCCAGGGAGGACTACTAAATTCACCCCTCCACTTT. This rearrangement joins TRBV19 to TRBJ1-6; TRBD1 is a possible D gene (5 bases). The CDR3 has 16 residues. The V and J ends lost 5 bases and 7 bases respectively, with 18 bases between them. In germline, CDR1 is LNHDA, CDR2 SQIVND (reference sequence).